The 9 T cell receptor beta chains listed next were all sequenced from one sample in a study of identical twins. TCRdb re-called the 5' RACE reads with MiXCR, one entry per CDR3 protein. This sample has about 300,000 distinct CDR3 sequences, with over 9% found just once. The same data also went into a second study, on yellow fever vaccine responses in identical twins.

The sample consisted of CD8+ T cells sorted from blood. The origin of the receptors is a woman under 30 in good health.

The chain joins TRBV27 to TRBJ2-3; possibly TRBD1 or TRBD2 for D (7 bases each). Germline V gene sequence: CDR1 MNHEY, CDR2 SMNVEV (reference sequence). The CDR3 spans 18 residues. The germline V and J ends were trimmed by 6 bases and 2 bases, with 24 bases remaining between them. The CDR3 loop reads CASRVGYRGRGLTDTQYF. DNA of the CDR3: TGTGCCAGCAGGGTCGGTTATAGGGGGCGGGGGCTCACAGATACGCAGTATTTT.

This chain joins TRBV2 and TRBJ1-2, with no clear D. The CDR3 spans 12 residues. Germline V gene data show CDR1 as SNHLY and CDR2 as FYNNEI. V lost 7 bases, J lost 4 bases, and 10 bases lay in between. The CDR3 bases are TGTGCCAGCAACACCCGGCTCTATGGCTACACCTTC. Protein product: CASNTRLYGYTF.

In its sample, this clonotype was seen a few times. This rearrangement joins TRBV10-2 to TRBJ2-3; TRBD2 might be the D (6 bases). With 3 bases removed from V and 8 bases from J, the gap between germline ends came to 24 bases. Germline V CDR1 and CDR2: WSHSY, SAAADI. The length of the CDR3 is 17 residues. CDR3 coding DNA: TGCGCCAGCAGTGATCCAAGACTAGAGGGGCAAAGTGGTACGCAGTATTTT. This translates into CASSDPRLEGQSGTQYF.

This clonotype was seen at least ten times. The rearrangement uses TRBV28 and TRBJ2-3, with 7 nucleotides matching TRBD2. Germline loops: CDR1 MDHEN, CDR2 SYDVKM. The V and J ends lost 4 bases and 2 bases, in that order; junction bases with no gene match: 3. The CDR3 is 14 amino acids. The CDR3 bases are TGTGCCAGCAGTTCCAGCGGGGCCACAGATACGCAGTATTTT. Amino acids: CASSSSGATDTQYF.

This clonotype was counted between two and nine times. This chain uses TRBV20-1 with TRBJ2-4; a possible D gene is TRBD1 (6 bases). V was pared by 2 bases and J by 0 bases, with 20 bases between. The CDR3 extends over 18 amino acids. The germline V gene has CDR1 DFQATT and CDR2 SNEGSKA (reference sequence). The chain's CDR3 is CSARPPLTGRLAKNIQYF. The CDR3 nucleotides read TGCAGTGCTAGACCCCCCTTAACAGGGCGGTTAGCCAAAAACATTCAGTACTTC.

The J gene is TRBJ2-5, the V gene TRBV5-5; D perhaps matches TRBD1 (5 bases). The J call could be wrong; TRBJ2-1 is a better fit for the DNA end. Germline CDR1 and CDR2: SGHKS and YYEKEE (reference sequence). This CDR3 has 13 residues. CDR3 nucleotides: TGTGCCATCAGTTCAGGGCACCAAGAGACCCAGTTCTTC. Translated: CAISSGHQETQFF.

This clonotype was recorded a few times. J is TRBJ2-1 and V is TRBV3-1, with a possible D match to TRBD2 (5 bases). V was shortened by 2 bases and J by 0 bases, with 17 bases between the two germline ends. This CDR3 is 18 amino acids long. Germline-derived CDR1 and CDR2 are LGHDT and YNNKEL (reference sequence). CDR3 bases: TGTGCCAGCAGCCAAACGGATGATTGGGAGAGCTCCTACAATGAGCAGTTCTTC. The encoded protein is CASSQTDDWESSYNEQFF.

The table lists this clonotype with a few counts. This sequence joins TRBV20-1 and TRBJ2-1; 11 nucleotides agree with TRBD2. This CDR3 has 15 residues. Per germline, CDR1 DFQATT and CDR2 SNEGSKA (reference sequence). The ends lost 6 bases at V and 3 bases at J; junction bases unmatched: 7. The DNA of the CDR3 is TGCAGTGCGGCGGGACTAGCGGAAAACTACAATGAGCAGTTCTTC. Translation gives CSAAGLAENYNEQFF.

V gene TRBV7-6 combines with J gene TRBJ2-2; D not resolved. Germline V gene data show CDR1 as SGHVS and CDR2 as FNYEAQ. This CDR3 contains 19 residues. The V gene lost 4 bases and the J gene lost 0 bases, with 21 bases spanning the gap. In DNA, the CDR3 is TGTGCCAGCAGCTCCGACCAGAAGGTCGTAAGCACGAACACCGGGGAGCTGTTTTTT. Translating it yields CASSSDQKVVSTNTGELFF.